Presented here are 15 T cell receptor beta chains from one specimen sequenced in a study of identifying expanded T cells in peripheral blood. Sequenced by immunoSEQ multiplex PCR; TCRdb stores in-frame clones only, minus some. The repertoire includes about 82,000 clones, approximately 90% of them detected once, and roughly 7% sits in the top ten. The specimen was blood. The receptors stem from a person aged 18 to 70 in good health.

The chain combines TRBV7-3 with TRBJ2-2, with D perhaps TRBD1 (5 bases). This CDR3 contains 13 residues. V lost 10 bases and J lost 2, with 11 bases in between. Germline loops: CDR1 SGHTA, CDR2 FQGTGA. The CDR3 region is CAIRVANTGELFF. For the CDR3, the DNA is TGTGCCATCAGGGTGGCCAACACCGGGGAGCTGTTTTTT.

This clone appeared once. This rearrangement joins TRBV5-6 to TRBJ2-2, with D possibly TRBD2 on 6 matching bases. Trimming removed 5 bases at V and 4 bases at J, with 15 bases between. The CDR3 consists of 15 residues. Germline-derived CDR1 and CDR2 are SGHDT and YYEEEE. In DNA form, the CDR3 reads TGTGCCAGCAGTCCCGCCGGGGGAGGCACCGGGGAGCTGTTTTTT. Its protein is CASSPAGGGTGELFF.

This sequence joins TRBV30 and TRBJ1-3, with D hard to call. Trimming left V 7 bases short and J 7 bases short, with 17 bases between. This CDR3 contains 13 residues. Germline V gene sequence: CDR1 GTSNPN, CDR2 SVGIG (reference sequence). The chain's CDR3 is CAFSDMIGNTIYF. The CDR3 DNA reads TGTGCCTTTTCAGACATGATAGGGAACACCATATATTTT. The full variable domain, rest sourced from reference TRBV30 and TRBJ1-3, is SQTIHQWPATLVQPVGSPLSLECTVEGTSNPNLYWYRQAAGRGLQLLFYSVGIGQISSEVPQNLSASRPQDRQFILSSKKLLLSDSGFYLCAFSDMIGNTIYFGEGSWLTVV.

The chain links TRBV19 to TRBJ1-2; D ambiguous. CDR3 length equals 17 residues. With 10 bases removed from V and 8 bases from J, the gap between germline ends came to 32 bases. Germline V lookup: CDR1 LNHDA, CDR2 SQIVND (reference sequence). CDR3 sequence (DNA): TGTGCCACTCGCCAAGAGTCGGCATTGCTTGTGGGAAAGGGCTACACCTTC. It specifies CATRQESALLVGKGYTF.

The rearrangement links TRBV7-3 to TRBJ2-7, with D perhaps given as TRBD1 or TRBD2 (5 bases each). The V gene's germline CDR1 is SGHTA and CDR2 FQGTGA. This CDR3 is built from 13 residues. The V end was cut by 2 bases, the J end by 4 bases, with 9 bases between. The CDR3 sequence: CASSLGDHYEQYF. The CDR3 DNA reads as TGTGCCAGCAGCTTAGGGGACCATTACGAGCAGTACTTC.

This sequence joins TRBV15 and TRBJ2-1; no clear D. Per the germline V gene, CDR1 is LNHNV and CDR2 is YYDKDF (reference sequence). The CDR3 has 13 amino acids. Trimming pared 1 base from V and 12 bases from J, leaving 13 bases between. In DNA, the CDR3 is TGTGCCACCAGCAGAGCCAGAGGAGTAGTGCAGTTCTTC. It codes for CATSRARGVVQFF. Supplemented by reference TRBV15 and TRBJ2-1, the full variable domain reads DAMVIQNPRYQVTQFGKPVTLSCSQTLNHNVMYWYQQKSSQAPKLLFHYYDKDFNNEADTPDNFQSRRPNTSFCFLDIRSPGLGDTAMYLCATSRARGVVQFFGPGTRLTVL.

The chain employs TRBV6-5 and TRBJ1-2; 8 bases are shared with TRBD1. In germline, CDR1 is MNHEY, CDR2 SVGAGI. The V gene end was trimmed by 0 bases and the J gene end by 6 bases; junction bases not matched to a gene: 3. The CDR3 sequence is 14 residues long. In nucleotides, the CDR3 is TGTGCCAGCAGTTACTCCCCGGGACAGGATGGCTACACCTTC. Translation: CASSYSPGQDGYTF.

The chain combines TRBV11-3 with TRBJ2-1, with D tentatively TRBD1 (5 bases). The V and J ends lost 5 bases and 13 bases respectively, with 27 bases between them. Germline values: CDR1 SGHNT, CDR2 YENEEA. The CDR3 contains 16 residues. CDR3 in amino acids: CASSPGADSLNNGQFF. The CDR3 DNA follows: TGTGCCAGCAGCCCTGGGGCAGATAGTTTAAACAATGGACAGTTCTTC.

This chain's CDR3 is CASSYLRPPEDGYTF. In nucleotides, the CDR3 is TGTGCCAGCAGTTACTTAAGACCCCCCGAAGATGGCTACACCTTC. The chain carries TRBV6-6 and TRBJ1-2; D gene unclear. The V gene lost 1 base and the J gene lost 6 bases, with 15 bases spanning the gap. The germline V gene encodes CDR1 MNHNY and CDR2 SVGAGI (reference sequence). This CDR3 contains 15 residues.

The chain combines TRBV29-1 with TRBJ1-1; TRBD1 matches 7 bases. CDR1 and CDR2 (germline): SQVTM, ANQGSEA. The trim removed 7 bases at V and 0 bases at J, leaving 5 bases unmatched. This CDR3 is built from 13 residues. CDR3 amino acids: CSGGGQLNTEAFF. In DNA form, the CDR3 reads TGCAGCGGGGGGGGACAGTTGAACACTGAAGCTTTCTTT.

The chain combines TRBV6-6 with TRBJ1-3, with D possibly being TRBD1 (5 bases). The germline V gene has CDR1 MNHNY and CDR2 SVGAGI (reference sequence). This CDR3 spans 13 amino acids. Trimming removed 5 bases at V and 4 bases at J, with 9 bases between. The DNA of the CDR3 is TGTGCCAGCAGTGGGACTTCAGGAAACACCATATATTTT. This gives the protein CASSGTSGNTIYF.

This chain connects TRBV11-2 to TRBJ2-7; D ambiguous. Matching the DNA end better, TRBJ2-5 makes the J call doubtful. The CDR3 loop spans 16 amino acids. Germline lookup yields CDR1 SGHAT and CDR2 FQNNGV. The DNA for the CDR3 is TGTGCCAGCAGCTTAGTGGTATCGGCAGTCCAAGAGACCCAGTACTTC. It specifies CASSLVVSAVQETQYF.

This chain connects TRBV15 to TRBJ2-4, with D unclear. The CDR3 has 12 amino acids. Germline lookup yields CDR1 LNHNV and CDR2 YYDKDF (reference sequence). V was trimmed by 0 bases and J by 10 bases, leaving 7 bases between them. The CDR3 loop is CATSRDMGIQYF. CDR3 sequence (DNA): TGTGCCACCAGCAGAGACATGGGGATTCAGTACTTC. The full variable domain, completed using reference TRBV15 and TRBJ2-4, is DAMVIQNPRYQVTQFGKPVTLSCSQTLNHNVMYWYQQKSSQAPKLLFHYYDKDFNNEADTPDNFQSRRPNTSFCFLDIRSPGLGDTAMYLCATSRDMGIQYFGAGTRLSVL.

V gene TRBV5-4 combines with J gene TRBJ1-2; unclear D gene. The CDR3 consists of 13 residues. The V end was cut by 3 bases, the J end by 1 base, with 7 bases between. Per germline, CDR1 SGHNT and CDR2 YYREEE (reference sequence). The CDR3 region is CASSSTSNYGYTF. CDR3 nucleotides: TGTGCCAGCAGCTCGACAAGTAACTATGGCTACACCTTC.

This sequence joins TRBV30 and TRBJ2-1, with D uncertain. The CDR3 covers 14 residues. The germline V gene has CDR1 GTSNPN and CDR2 SVGIG (reference sequence). The V gene lost 2 bases and the J gene lost 7 bases, with 15 bases spanning the gap. CDR3 nucleotides: TGTGCCTGGAGTTGGCGGCTACTGGGGAATGAGCAGTTCTTC. Amino acids: CAWSWRLLGNEQFF.